These T cell receptor beta chains were read from a single sample in a study of blood T cell repertoires in COVID-19. Assay: immunoSEQ multiplex PCR; the TCRdb copy retains only in-frame clones and omits some. The sample has around 130,000 clones; roughly four fifths are singletons. Sequenced sample: PBMCs or T cells enriched from blood (not recorded which). These receptors were collected from a man in his forties or fifties with acute COVID-19. The CDR3 runs from the conserved cysteine through the conserved F or W. The D gene is left open where the match is weak. Clone size is stated in some rows and not others, as once, few, many or a class when expanded.

clone_size cdr3_length d_call j_call v_call cdr3_nt cdr3_aa
NA 15 NA TRBJ1-4 TRBV10-1 TGCGCCAGCAGTGAGTCGATCGGGATGGGAGAAAAACTGTTTTTT CASSESIGMGEKLFF
NA 13 NA TRBJ1-1 TRBV6-5 TGTGCCAGCAGTCCGCGGGCGAACACTGAAGCTTTCTTT CASSPRANTEAFF
NA 14 NA TRBJ2-7 TRBV3-1/TRBV3-2 TGTGCCAGCAGCCTAATGGCAGGCTCCTACGAGCAGTACTTC CASSLMAGSYEQYF
NA 16 NA TRBJ2-1 TRBV7-3 TGTGCCAGCAGCTTACTCCCGGCGGGATTCTACAATGAGCAGTTCTTC CASSLLPAGFYNEQFF
NA 14 NA TRBJ1-6 TRBV7-2 TGTGCCAGCAGCTCCACAGGGTATGATTCACCCCTCCACTTT CASSSTGYDSPLHF
NA 12 NA TRBJ2-3 TRBV27 TGTGCCAGCAGGACTAGAACAGATACGCAGTATTTT CASRTRTDTQYF
NA 15 TRBD2 TRBJ2-1 TRBV2 TGTGCCAGCGGACGGGGACTAGCGGGAGATGGTGAGCAGTTCTTC CASGRGLAGDGEQFF
NA 15 TRBD2 TRBJ2-5 TRBV7-9 TGTGCCAGCAGCTCCGTAGCGGGGATCCAAGAGACCCAGTACTTC CASSSVAGIQETQYF
NA 13 NA TRBJ2-1 TRBV7-3 TGTGCCAGCAGCCGCGGCAGGGAGGATGAGCAGTTCTTC CASSRGREDEQFF
NA 17 NA TRBJ1-5 TRBV18 TGTGCCAGCTCGGAAGCAACCTCCGACAATAGCAATCAGCCCCAGCATTTT CASSEATSDNSNQPQHF
NA 13 NA TRBJ2-5 TRBV19 TGTGCCAGTAAGGGGCAGGGGATCGAGACCCAGTACTTC CASKGQGIETQYF
NA 14 NA TRBJ1-2 TRBV2 TGTGCCAGCAGTGATCGACAGGACAACTATGGCTACACCTTC CASSDRQDNYGYTF
NA 12 NA TRBJ1-4 TRBV28 TGTGCCAGCAGTTTCGGGGATGAAAAACTGTTTTTT CASSFGDEKLFF
NA 14 NA TRBJ2-3 TRBV5-6 TGTGCCAGCAGCTGGGGCCCTTACACAGATACGCAGTATTTT CASSWGPYTDTQYF
NA 18 TRBD1 TRBJ1-2 TRBV18 TGTGCCAGCTCACCGAGGGGACAGGCCCCTGCCGGGGGATATGGCTACACCTTC CASSPRGQAPAGGYGYTF
NA 14 TRBD1 TRBJ1-6 TRBV3-1/TRBV3-2 TGTGCCAGCAGCCCGGACAGGTATAATTCACCCCTCCACTTT CASSPDRYNSPLHF
once 15 TRBD1 TRBJ1-1 TRBV27 TGTGCCAGTCTAAGAAGGACAGGGAGTCGGATTGGAGCTTTCTTT CASLRRTGSRIGAFF
once 17 TRBD1 TRBJ1-5 TRBV2 TGTGCCAGCAGTGAGTCCAGGGGGCCCCATAGCAATCAGCCCCAGCATTTT CASSESRGPHSNQPQHF
NA 15 TRBD1 TRBJ1-1 TRBV19 TGTGCCAGTAGAGGTAGCGCAGGGGGGAACACTGAAGCTTTCTTT CASRGSAGGNTEAFF
NA 14 NA TRBJ1-1 TRBV7-3 TGTGCCAGCAGCTTAGGCGGATCGAACACTGAAGCTTTCTTT CASSLGGSNTEAFF
NA 15 TRBD1 TRBJ1-1 TRBV27 TGTGCCAGCAGCCCGTTTGGTCAGGGGGCCACTGAAGCTTTCTTT CASSPFGQGATEAFF
NA 12 NA TRBJ2-7 TRBV30 TGTGCCTGGAGGTTCAACGGGTACGAGCAGTACTTC CAWRFNGYEQYF
NA 13 NA TRBJ2-1 TRBV6-5 TGTGCCAGCAAGTGGGAGTCCTACAATGAGCAGTTCTTC CASKWESYNEQFF
NA 13 TRBD1 TRBJ1-2 TRBV9 TGTGCCAGCAGCGTACAGGGGGCGGGCGGCTACACCTTC CASSVQGAGGYTF
NA 15 TRBD1 TRBJ2-1 TRBV28 TGTGCCAGCAGCACGGCGGGACAGGGGAGAGATGAGCAGTTCTTC CASSTAGQGRDEQFF
NA 18 TRBD2 TRBJ2-1 TRBV18 TGTGCCAGCTCACTTGGACTAGCGGGAGGGTTAACCTACAATGAGCAGTTCTTC CASSLGLAGGLTYNEQFF
few 13 NA TRBJ1-1 TRBV9 TGTGCCAGCAGCCTAGATAGTGGCACTGAAGCTTTCTTT CASSLDSGTEAFF
once 14 NA TRBJ2-3 TRBV19 TGTGCCAGTAGTATATGGGGCCCCACAGATACGCAGTATTTT CASSIWGPTDTQYF
NA 14 NA TRBJ1-6 TRBV6-5 TGTGCCAGCAGTTCCTTGGGGCCCAATTCACCCCTCCACTTT CASSSLGPNSPLHF
NA 16 NA TRBJ1-4 TRBV5-1 TGCGCCAGCAGCTTGGCAGGGCTCGTGGCTAATGAAAAACTGTTTTTT CASSLAGLVANEKLFF
NA 15 TRBD2 TRBJ2-3 TRBV4-1 TGCGCCAGCAGCCAAGAAGCGGGGGGCCCAGATACGCAGTATTTT CASSQEAGGPDTQYF
NA 14 NA TRBJ1-4 TRBV6-5 TGTGCCAGCACCCTGGGGCAGGAGAATGAAAAACTGTTTTTT CASTLGQENEKLFF
NA 14 TRBD1 TRBJ2-4 TRBV19 TGTGCCAGTAGTACATCGCAGGGGGCGAACATTCAGTACTTC CASSTSQGANIQYF
NA 15 NA TRBJ2-2 TRBV19 TGTGCCAGCAGGATAGGGGACACCAATCCGGGGGAGCTGTTTTTT CASRIGDTNPGELFF